This is a list of T cell receptor beta chains from one sample in a study of cytomegalovirus exposure and HLA in healthy donors. TCRdb's table, derived via immunoSEQ multiplex PCR, lists solely in-frame clones and lacks some. The sample lists about 59,000 clones; roughly four fifths were seen once. The material sequenced was PBMCs. All receptors derive from a human donor in good health. The CDR3 runs from the conserved cysteine through the conserved F or W. D genes are given only for firm matches. The size entry is marked missing in some rows and otherwise reads once, few, many or a size class.

V gene	clone size	J gene	D gene	CDR3 DNA	CDR3 protein
TRBV6-1	.	TRBJ1-5	TRBD1	TGTGCCAGCAGTGGACAGGGACTCAATCAGCCCCAGCATTTT	CASSGQGLNQPQHF
TRBV19	.	TRBJ1-3	TRBD1	TGTGCCAGTAGTACCATGACAGGGTCTGGAAACACCATATATTTT	CASSTMTGSGNTIYF
TRBV5-1	.	TRBJ2-7	.	TGCGCCAGCGGTCAGAATTACGAGCAGTACTTC	CASGQNYEQYF
TRBV6-1	.	TRBJ1-4	.	TGTGCCAGCAGTGACCGACAGGCGAATGAAAAACTGTTTTTT	CASSDRQANEKLFF
TRBV7-3	.	TRBJ2-7	TRBD2	TGTGCCAGCAGCTTAGCCTTGCCTCCTCCGGGACTAGCGGGAGTATGGGGCTACGAGCAGTACTTC	CASSLALPPPGLAGVWGYEQYF
TRBV6-5	.	TRBJ1-1	TRBD1	TGTGCCAGCATAAGGACAGGGGTCACTGAAGCTTTCTTT	CASIRTGVTEAFF
TRBV6-5	few	TRBJ2-3	TRBD2	TGTGCCAGCAGGAATAGCGGGGCAAGCACAGATACGCAGTATTTT	CASRNSGASTDTQYF
TRBV30	.	TRBJ1-2	.	TGTGCCTGGAACCCGGATGGCTACACCTTC	CAWNPDGYTF
TRBV6-6	.	TRBJ1-2	.	TGTGCCAGCAGTTATATCAGCTATGGCTACACCTTC	CASSYISYGYTF
TRBV5-5	.	TRBJ2-6	.	TGTGCCAGCAGCTTCTTGGGCATCTCTGGGGCCAACGTCCTGACTTTC	CASSFLGISGANVLTF
TRBV5-1	.	TRBJ1-1	.	TGCGCCAGCAGCTTCGGTGTAGATTTTCAGGACACTGAAGCTTTCTTT	CASSFGVDFQDTEAFF
TRBV4-2	.	TRBJ1-1	.	TGTGCCAGCAGCCAAGGCGGGCAGTCGAACACTGAAGCTTTCTTT	CASSQGGQSNTEAFF
TRBV30	once	TRBJ1-2	.	TGTGCCTGGAGTGTACCATCCAGGAACTATGGCTACACCTTC	CAWSVPSRNYGYTF
TRBV11-2	few	TRBJ2-7	TRBD1	TGTGCCAGCAGCCCGGACAGGCACTCCTACGAGCAGTACTTC	CASSPDRHSYEQYF
TRBV5-1	.	TRBJ2-7	.	TGCGCCAGCAGCTTGGAGGGGGGGCTAGCCTACGAGCAGTACTTC	CASSLEGGLAYEQYF
TRBV4-1	.	TRBJ2-1	.	TGCGCCAGCAGCCAAGGTCTTCCGGTCTCCTACAATGAGCAGTTCTTC	CASSQGLPVSYNEQFF
TRBV28	.	TRBJ1-1	.	TGTGCCAGCAGTTTACCCGGACAGTTAAACACTGAAGCTTTCTTT	CASSLPGQLNTEAFF
TRBV19	.	TRBJ1-3	TRBD1	TGTGCCAGTAGGGGACAGGGAGCTGGAAACACCATATATTTT	CASRGQGAGNTIYF
TRBV6-1	.	TRBJ1-4	TRBD1	TGTGCCAGCATCGTGGGCAGGGGGAGTGAAAAACTGTTTTTT	CASIVGRGSEKLFF
TRBV5-1	.	TRBJ2-2	.	TGCGCCAGCAGCTACCCCGGGACACCGACCGGGGAGCTGTTTTTT	CASSYPGTPTGELFF
TRBV7-3	.	TRBJ1-1	TRBD1	TGTGCCAGCAGCCTACAGGGGTTAGGAACTGAAGCTTTCTTT	CASSLQGLGTEAFF
TRBV30	.	TRBJ2-7	.	TGTACCTGCCTCCCACAGGTCGTGGGCGAGCAGTACTTC	CTCLPQVVGEQYF
TRBV4-3	.	TRBJ2-7	TRBD2	TGCGCCAGCAGCCGGCGGACTAGCGGGAGGGCGGGCTACGAGCAGTACTTC	CASSRRTSGRAGYEQYF
TRBV7-2	.	TRBJ2-5	.	TGTGCCAGCAGCTTAACACCGCCGGCGGCCAAGCTGCAAGAGACCCAGTACTTC	CASSLTPPAAKLQETQYF
TRBV7-9	few	TRBJ2-7	.	TGTTCCAGCAGCTTAGCGCTTGGGGGGATTCCCTACGAGCAGTACTTC	CSSSLALGGIPYEQYF
TRBV4-2	.	TRBJ2-1	TRBD1	TGTGCCAGCAGTTACAGGGGGGAAGCGGGTGAGCAGCTCTTC	CASSYRGEAGEQLF
TRBV5-1	.	TRBJ2-7	.	TGCGCCAGCAGCTTGGGTGCACTCTCCTACGAGCAGTACTTC	CASSLGALSYEQYF
TRBV6-5	.	TRBJ2-7	TRBD1	TGTGCCAGCAGAACAGGGGTAGGCTACGAGCAGTACTTC	CASRTGVGYEQYF
TRBV11-2	.	TRBJ2-1	TRBD1	TGTGCCAGCAGCACCGGGACAGACAATGAGCAGTTCTTC	CASSTGTDNEQFF
TRBV6-4	.	TRBJ2-3	.	TGTGCCAGCAGTGACTCGTCTGGCGGGGACACAGATACGCAGTATTTT	CASSDSSGGDTDTQYF
TRBV28	.	TRBJ2-1	TRBD1	TGTGCCAGCAGTCACCTCCGGGACAGAAAGTTCAATGAGCAGTTCTTC	CASSHLRDRKFNEQFF
TRBV5-1	.	TRBJ2-1	TRBD2	TGCGCCAGCAGCGGAATTAGCGGGGTACAATATGAGCAGTTCTTC	CASSGISGVQYEQFF
TRBV28	.	TRBJ1-5	TRBD1	TGTGCCAGCACACGGACAGGGAACAATCAGCCCCAGCATTTT	CASTRTGNNQPQHF
TRBV5-1	.	TRBJ1-6	TRBD1	TGCGCCAGCACCTCGACAGGGGACCTTAATTCACCCCTCCACTTT	CASTSTGDLNSPLHF
TRBV28	few	TRBJ1-4	TRBD1	TGTGCCAGCAGTGACGCGGGACAGTTAAATGAAAAACTGTTTTTT	CASSDAGQLNEKLFF
TRBV5-6	.	TRBJ2-5	TRBD2	TGTGCCAGCAGCCCTCCGGGGCGGGAGGCCGAGACCCAGTACTTC	CASSPPGREAETQYF
TRBV5-4	.	TRBJ2-7	.	TGTGCCAGCAGCTTGGGGGGTGGGGGGGCGATCGAGCAGTACTTC	CASSLGGGGAIEQYF
TRBV5-3	.	TRBJ2-1	TRBD2	TGTGCCAGAAGCTTGGCTCCGGGACTAGCGGGAGTCGGAAATGAGCAGTTCTTC	CARSLAPGLAGVGNEQFF
TRBV23-1	.	TRBJ1-3	.	TGCGCCAGCAGTCCCCGGTCCGCTGAGAGTGGAAACACCATATATTTT	CASSPRSAESGNTIYF
TRBV2	once	TRBJ2-1	TRBD2	TGTGCCAGCAGTTACAATAGCGGGGGACCATACAATGAGCAGTTCTTC	CASSYNSGGPYNEQFF
TRBV30	.	TRBJ1-2	TRBD1	TGTGCCTGTTTCCTCGGACAGGGGACCGGTGGCTACACCTTC	CACFLGQGTGGYTF
TRBV12-5	.	TRBJ2-2	.	TGTGCTAGTGGTTTGGACAGGGTCACCGGGGAGCTGTTTTTT	CASGLDRVTGELFF
TRBV6-4	.	TRBJ2-3	.	TGTGCCAGCAGTGAACGGGGGACCACAGATACGCAGTATTTT	CASSERGTTDTQYF
TRBV29-1	few	TRBJ2-3	.	TGCAGCGTTGCGAGGGTGTCAAGCACAGATACGCAGTATTTT	CSVARVSSTDTQYF
TRBV20-1	.	TRBJ2-7	.	TGCAGTGCTACCTCCGGGATGGAGCAGTACTTC	CSATSGMEQYF
TRBV19	few	TRBJ2-3	.	TGTGCCAGTAGTATAGATCGATTTGTCGACAGACCTGGAGATACGCAGTATTTT	CASSIDRFVDRPGDTQYF
TRBV6-5	.	TRBJ1-2	TRBD1	TGTGCCAGCAGTTACTCTGGGCAGGGGGTAGGCTACACCTTC	CASSYSGQGVGYTF
TRBV19	.	TRBJ1-1	.	TGTGCCAGTAGTACTATATCGTTTGGAGGGAAATCCACTGAAGCTTTCTTT	CASSTISFGGKSTEAFF
TRBV19	few	TRBJ1-6	.	TGTGCCAGTAGCAAATCAAGAGGACTGGAGGATTCACCCCTCCACTTT	CASSKSRGLEDSPLHF